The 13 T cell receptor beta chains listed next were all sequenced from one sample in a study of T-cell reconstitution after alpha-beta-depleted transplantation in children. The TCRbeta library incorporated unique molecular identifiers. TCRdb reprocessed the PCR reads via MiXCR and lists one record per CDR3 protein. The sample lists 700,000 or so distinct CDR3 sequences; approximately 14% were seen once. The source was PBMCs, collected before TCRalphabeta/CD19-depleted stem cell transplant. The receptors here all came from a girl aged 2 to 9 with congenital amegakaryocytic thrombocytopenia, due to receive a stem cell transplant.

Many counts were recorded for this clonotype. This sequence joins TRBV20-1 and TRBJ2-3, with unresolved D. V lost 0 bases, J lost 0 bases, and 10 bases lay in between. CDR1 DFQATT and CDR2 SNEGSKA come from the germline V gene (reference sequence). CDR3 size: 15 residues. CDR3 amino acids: CSAREPKSSTDTQYF. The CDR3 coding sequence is TGCAGTGCTAGAGAACCTAAATCTAGCACAGATACGCAGTATTTT.

CDR3 DNA: TGTGCCAGCAACCCCGACAGAAGCTCCTACAATGAGCAGTTCTTC. Translating it yields CASNPDRSSYNEQFF. The chain carries TRBV7-9 and TRBJ2-1; tentative D call: TRBD1 (5 bases). Per the germline V gene, CDR1 is SEHNR and CDR2 is FQNEAQ (reference sequence). With 7 bases removed from V and 0 bases from J, the gap between germline ends came to 13 bases. The CDR3 covers 15 residues.

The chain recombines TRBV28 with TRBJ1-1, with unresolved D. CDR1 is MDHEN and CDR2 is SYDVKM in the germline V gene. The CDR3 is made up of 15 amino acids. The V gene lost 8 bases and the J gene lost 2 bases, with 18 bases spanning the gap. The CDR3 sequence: CASPDVVRGNTEAFF. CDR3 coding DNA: TGTGCCAGCCCGGACGTCGTTCGTGGAAACACTGAAGCTTTCTTT.

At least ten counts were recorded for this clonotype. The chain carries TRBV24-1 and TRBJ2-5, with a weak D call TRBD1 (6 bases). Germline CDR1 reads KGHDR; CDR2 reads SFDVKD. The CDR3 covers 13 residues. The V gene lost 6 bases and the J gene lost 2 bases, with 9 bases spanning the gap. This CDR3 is CATSSGQQETQYF. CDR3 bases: TGTGCCACCAGTAGTGGACAGCAAGAGACCCAGTACTTC.

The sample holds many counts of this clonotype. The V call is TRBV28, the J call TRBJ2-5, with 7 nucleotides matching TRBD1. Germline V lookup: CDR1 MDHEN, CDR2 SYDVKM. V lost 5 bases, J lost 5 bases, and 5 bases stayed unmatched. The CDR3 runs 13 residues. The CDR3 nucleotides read TGTGCCAGCAGTCCTGACAGGGACGAGACCCAGTACTTC. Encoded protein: CASSPDRDETQYF. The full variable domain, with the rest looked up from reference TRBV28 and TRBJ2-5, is DVKVTQSSRYLVKRTGEKVFLECVQDMDHENMFWYRQDPGLGLRLIYFSYDVKMKEKGDIPEGYSVSREKKERFSLILESASTNQTSMYLCASSPDRDETQYFGPGTRLLVL.

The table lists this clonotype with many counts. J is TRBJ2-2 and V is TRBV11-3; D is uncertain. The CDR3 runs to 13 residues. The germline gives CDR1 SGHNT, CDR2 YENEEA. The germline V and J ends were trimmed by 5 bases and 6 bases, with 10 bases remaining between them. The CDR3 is CASSLSRAGELFF. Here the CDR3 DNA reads TGTGCCAGCAGCCTGAGTCGGGCCGGGGAGCTGTTTTTT.

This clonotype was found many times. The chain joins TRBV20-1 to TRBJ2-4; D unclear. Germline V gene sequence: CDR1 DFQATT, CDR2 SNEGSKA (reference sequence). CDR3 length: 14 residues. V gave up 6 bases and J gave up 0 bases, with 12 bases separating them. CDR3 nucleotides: TGCAGTGCCCCGACATCCCTAGCCAAAAACATTCAGTACTTC. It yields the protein CSAPTSLAKNIQYF.

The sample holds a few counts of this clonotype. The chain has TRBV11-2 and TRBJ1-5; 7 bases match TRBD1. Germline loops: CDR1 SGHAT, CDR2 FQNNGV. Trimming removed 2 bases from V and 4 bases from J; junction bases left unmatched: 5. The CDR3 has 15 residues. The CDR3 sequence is CASSLRQGLNQPQHF. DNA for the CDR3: TGTGCCAGCAGCTTAAGACAGGGACTAAATCAGCCCCAGCATTTT.

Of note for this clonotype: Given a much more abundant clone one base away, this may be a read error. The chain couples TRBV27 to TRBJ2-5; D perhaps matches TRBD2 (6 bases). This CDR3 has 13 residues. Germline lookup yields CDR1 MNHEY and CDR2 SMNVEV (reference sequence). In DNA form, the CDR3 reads TGTGCCACTAAACGGCGGGGCCAAGAGACCCAGTCCTTC. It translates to CATKRRGQETQSF.

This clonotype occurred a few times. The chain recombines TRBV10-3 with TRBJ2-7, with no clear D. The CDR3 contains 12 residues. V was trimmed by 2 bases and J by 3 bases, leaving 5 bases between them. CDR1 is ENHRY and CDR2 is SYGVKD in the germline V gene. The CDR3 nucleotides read TGTGCCATCAGTGAGGTGGGCTACGAGCAGTACTTC. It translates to CAISEVGYEQYF.

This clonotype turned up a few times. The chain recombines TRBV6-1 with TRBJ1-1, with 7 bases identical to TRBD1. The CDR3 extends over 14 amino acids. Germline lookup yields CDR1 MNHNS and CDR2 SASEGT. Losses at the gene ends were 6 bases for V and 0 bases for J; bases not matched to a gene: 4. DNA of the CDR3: TGTGCCAGCAGGCCAGGGGGGGTGAACACTGAAGCTTTCTTT. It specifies CASRPGGVNTEAFF.

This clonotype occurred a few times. The DNA of the CDR3 is TGTGCCAGCAGCCAGCTAACCGGGACACATTACGAGCAGTACTTC. It encodes CASSQLTGTHYEQYF. The rearrangement joins TRBV3-1 to TRBJ2-7; possibly TRBD1 for D (6 bases). The CDR3 runs to 15 residues. From germline, CDR1 is LGHDT and CDR2 YNNKEL (reference sequence). V was clipped by 3 bases and J by 4 bases, with 16 bases between them.

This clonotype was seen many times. CDR3 nucleotide sequence: TGTGCCAGCAGTTTTTCGGGGAGAGCCTCTGGAAACACCATATATTTT. Encoded protein: CASSFSGRASGNTIYF. V is TRBV12-3 or TRBV12-4 and J is TRBJ1-3; D gene ambiguous. Trimming removed 3 bases from V and 0 bases from J, with 12 bases in between. The CDR3 has 16 residues.